This TCR beta chain is drawn from a study of human T cells and chemical hapten exposure. Study in general: Recorded diagnoses among the mostly female patients were alopecia areata, totalis or universalis.

This clonotype was detected a few times. TCRdb processed the RACE reads anew with MiXCR; each CDR3 protein has one entry. This sample has more than 150,000 distinct CDR3 sequences; approximately 31% occur once, and the top ten carry 2.5% to 3.5%. The CDR3 is 13 amino acids. V dropped 5 bases and J dropped 4 bases, with 14 bases sitting between them. In germline, CDR1 is SQVTM, CDR2 ANQGSEA. Time point reported: pre-sensitization, week 0. The treatment is: therapeutic diphenylcyclopropenone sensitization with weekly scalp DPC. This sequence was found in a young woman with alopecia areata. Some clones in this sample may be carry-over from other donors' samples. V gene TRBV29-1 combines with J gene TRBJ1-1, with D possibly being TRBD1 (5 bases). Here the sequenced sample was whole blood, taken in connection with sensitization to the hapten diphenylcyclopropenone (DPC). The CDR3 spells CSVWDGGSTEAFF. CDR3 DNA sequence: TGCAGCGTTTGGGACGGAGGGAGCACTGAAGCTTTCTTT.